This T cell receptor (beta chain) originates from a study of cytomegalovirus exposure and HLA in healthy donors. Study background: In terms of ancestry, the Caucasian-associated cluster contained more than 65% of the approximately 400 genotyped donors.

PCR employed 60 Vbeta and 13 Jbeta primers. TCRdb's table, derived via immunoSEQ multiplex PCR, lists solely in-frame clones and lacks some. This table holds 200,000 to 300,000 clones, almost 85% found once. On this clone itself: Its antigen remains unknown.

Germline V CDR1 and CDR2: SGDLS, YYNGEE. This CDR3 has 14 amino acids. Trimming took off 3 bases at V and 1 base at J, with 10 bases between the two ends. Study-level points and caveats: In a later analysis, compared with equally common non-associated chains, HLA-associated beta chains were more expanded. Sequencing likely generated an artifact that appeared as a cluster of highly shared sequence variants.

Specimen: PBMCs. This sequence was found in a woman between 35 and 50 years old in good health and CMV-seropositive. The chain is built from TRBV9 and TRBJ1-1; the D is unclear. CDR3 nucleotides: TGTGCCAGCAGCGCGATCAGTGGGAACACTGAAGCTTTCTTT. Protein product: CASSAISGNTEAFF.